This entry lists 8 T cell receptor beta chains sequenced from one sample in a study of cytomegalovirus exposure and HLA in healthy donors. Primers included in the PCR were 60 Vbeta and 13 Jbeta primers. Only in-frame clones appear in the TCRdb table, and some are missing; sequencing was by immunoSEQ multiplex PCR. The sample consists of roughly 55,000 clones, 55% to 75% of them appearing once. Sequencing used PBMCs. These receptors all come from a man in his forties or fifties in good health and CMV-seropositive.

The chain uses TRBV7-2 and TRBJ1-6, with 10 bases fitting TRBD1. The CDR3 has 15 residues. CDR1 and CDR2 from the germline V gene are SGHTA and FQGNSA. The junction had 6 bases not matched to a gene; V was cut back by 5 bases and J by 8 bases. In nucleotides, the CDR3 is TGTGCCAGCAGCCGACTTGGGACAGGGGATTCACCCCTCCACTTT. It encodes CASSRLGTGDSPLHF.

This clone was seen a handful of times. The gene calls are TRBV25-1 and TRBJ1-1; D gene ambiguous. This CDR3 is 13 amino acids long. Germline-derived CDR1 and CDR2 are MGHDK and SYGVNS. The germline V and J ends were trimmed by 5 bases and 3 bases, with 10 bases remaining between them. The CDR3 here is CASSINRDTEAFF. The CDR3, as DNA: TGTGCCAGCAGTATAAACCGGGACACTGAAGCTTTCTTT.

The J gene is TRBJ1-2, the V gene TRBV4-1, with a weak D call TRBD1 (5 bases). Germline V gives CDR1 MGHRA, CDR2 YSYEKL. CDR3 length: 14 residues. With 2 bases removed from V and 5 bases from J, the gap between germline ends came to 12 bases. The DNA for the CDR3 is TGCGCCAGCAGCCAACCCCAGGGAGGGTATGGCTACACCTTC. Translation: CASSQPQGGYGYTF.

The V call is TRBV29-1, the J call TRBJ2-5; TRBD2 agrees at 7 bases. Germline loops: CDR1 SQVTM, CDR2 ANQGSEA. The CDR3 is made up of 14 amino acids. Trimming cost V 4 bases and J 1 base; bases outside gene matches: 6. This chain's CDR3 is CSVAGGGRQETQYF. CDR3 coding DNA: TGCAGCGTTGCTGGCGGGGGACGCCAAGAGACCCAGTACTTC.

The chain uses TRBV5-6 and TRBJ2-2; tentatively, D is TRBD1 (5 bases). V was clipped by 3 bases and J by 1 base, with 10 bases between them. The germline V gene has CDR1 SGHDT and CDR2 YYEEEE. The CDR3 has 15 amino acids. The CDR3 bases are TGTGCCAGCAGCTATGGAGACAGGAACACCGGGGAGCTGTTTTTT. Translating gives CASSYGDRNTGELFF.

The CDR3 spells CASSGPSGGLSSTDTQYF. The CDR3 DNA reads TGCGCCAGCAGTGGGCCTAGCGGGGGGTTGTCTAGCACAGATACGCAGTATTTT. The chain is built from TRBV10-1 and TRBJ2-3, with 11 bases matching TRBD2. CDR1 and CDR2 from the germline V gene are WNHNN and SYGVQD (reference sequence). The CDR3 extends over 18 amino acids. J gave up 0 bases and V 4 bases, and 9 bases lay outside the gene matches.

The chain links TRBV7-9 to TRBJ2-7, with 8 nucleotides matching TRBD1. V trimming: 4 bases; J trimming: 5 bases; junction bases outside the gene matches: 4. The CDR3 contains 13 residues. Germline V lookup: CDR1 SEHNR, CDR2 FQNEAQ (reference sequence). In nucleotides, the CDR3 is TGTGCCAGCAGCTACAGGGGGATCGACGAGCAGTACTTC. Translating it yields CASSYRGIDEQYF.

This clone has just one count. This chain's CDR3 is CASSWGRTQETQYF. The CDR3 DNA reads as TGTGCCAGCAGCTGGGGTCGGACACAGGAGACCCAGTACTTC. The chain links TRBV9 to TRBJ2-5; the D gene is possibly TRBD1 (5 bases). This CDR3 region has 14 residues. Trimming took 4 bases from V and 5 from J, leaving 15 bases between them. Germline values: CDR1 SGDLS, CDR2 YYNGEE.